A selection of T cell receptor beta chains follows, all from one sample in a study of T-cell reconstitution after alpha-beta-depleted transplantation in children. TCRdb redid the calling of the PCR reads with MiXCR, one entry per CDR3 protein. This sample has around 600,000 distinct CDR3 sequences, with approximately 15% found just once. Material: PBMCs from the stem cell graft donor, obtained from the stem cell graft. All receptors derive from a human donor who donated a stem cell graft to a child with acute myeloid leukemia. CDR3s include the opening cysteine and the closing phenylalanine or tryptophan. D genes are given only for firm matches. Expanded clones get a size class; other rows say once, few or many, or leave the size out.

J gene | V gene | clone size | D gene | CDR3 DNA | CDR3 protein
TRBJ1-1 | TRBV5-1 | - | - | TGCGCCAGCAGCTTGGCGGCGGGAAGTGCTGAAGCTTTCTTT | CASSLAAGSAEAFF
TRBJ1-6 | TRBV7-2 | many | TRBD1 | TGTGCCAGCAGCTTACTACAGGGGGCAGGTTCACCCCTCCACTTT | CASSLLQGAGSPLHF
TRBJ1-4 | TRBV29-1 | few | - | TGCAGCGTTGGTCAGGCAACTAATGAAAAACTGTTTTTT | CSVGQATNEKLFF
TRBJ1-2 | TRBV24-1 | - | - | TGTGCCACCAGTGCCGAGAACTATGGCTACACCTTC | CATSAENYGYTF
TRBJ2-2 | TRBV20-1 | once | - | TGCAGCGTAGTAGCGCCCTGGTCCGGGGAGCTGTTTTTT | CSVVAPWSGELFF
TRBJ2-5 | TRBV6-5 | many | - | TGTGCCAGCAGTTACTCGATGGGGAGGACCCAAGAGACCCAGTACTTC | CASSYSMGRTQETQYF
TRBJ1-4 | TRBV7-8 | - | TRBD1 | TGTGCCAGCAGCCTTTTCGGCGACAGGGATCGCGAAAAACTGTTTTTT | CASSLFGDRDREKLFF
TRBJ2-1 | TRBV5-1 | few | TRBD1 | TGCGCCAGCAGCTCCGGACAGGGCCCAAAGGTCCTCAATGAGCAGTTCTTC | CASSSGQGPKVLNEQFF
TRBJ1-2 | TRBV7-2 | many | - | TGTGCCAGCAGTTCCTCCACAGTTAACTATGGCTACACCTTC | CASSSSTVNYGYTF
TRBJ1-5 | TRBV29-1 | - | - | TGCAGCGTTGTAAAAGGGGGAGCGGATCAGCCCCAGCATTTT | CSVVKGGADQPQHF
TRBJ2-1 | TRBV11-3 | few | - | TGTGCCAGCTCGCTTAGGCACAATGAGCAGTTCTTC | CASSLRHNEQFF
TRBJ2-7 | TRBV7-2 | - | TRBD1 | TGTGCCAGCAGCCCTCGGGAAGGGGGCTTGGACGAGCAGTACTTC | CASSPREGGLDEQYF
TRBJ2-1 | TRBV27 | many | - | TGTGCCAGCAGTTTCCGAGGGACAATACACGATGAGCAGTTCTTC | CASSFRGTIHDEQFF
TRBJ2-1 | TRBV7-9 | - | - | TGTGCCAGCAGTTTCCAAAGCTCCTACAATGAGCAGTTCTTC | CASSFQSSYNEQFF
TRBJ2-7 | TRBV12-3/TRBV12-4 | few | TRBD1 | TGTGCCAGCAGTTTAGGGGGCAGGGGGCACGACGAGCAGTACTTC | CASSLGGRGHDEQYF
TRBJ2-5 | TRBV12-3/TRBV12-4 | few | - | TGTGCCAGCAGTTTAAGTCCGGGTCGGGGTCCCAGGGAGACCCAGTACTTC | CASSLSPGRGPRETQYF
TRBJ1-2 | TRBV9 | few | - | TGTGCCAGCAGCAAGGGGGAGGATTATGGCTACACCTTC | CASSKGEDYGYTF
TRBJ2-2 | TRBV12-3/TRBV12-4 | many | - | TGTGCCAGCAGTTTTTACATCACCGGGGAGCTGTTTTTT | CASSFYITGELFF
TRBJ1-1 | TRBV20-1 | - | - | TGCAGTGCTAGAGGGGTCCGACAGGTGGTCACTGAAGCTTTCTTT | CSARGVRQVVTEAFF
TRBJ2-4 | TRBV5-5 | few | - | TGTGCCAGCAGGACCCAGGGGGGGAATGACGAAAACATTCAGTACTTC | CASRTQGGNDENIQYF
TRBJ2-1 | TRBV5-1 | few | - | TGCGCCAGCAGCTTGAGGACTAACAATGAGCAGTTCTTC | CASSLRTNNEQFF
TRBJ2-1 | TRBV29-1 | few | - | TGCAGCGTGGCCGGGACGGTAGATTACAATGAGCAGTTCTTC | CSVAGTVDYNEQFF
TRBJ2-1 | TRBV20-1 | few | - | TGCAGTGCCCCCCCGCCTTTGGACAGCCGCAATGAGCAGTTCTTC | CSAPPPLDSRNEQFF
TRBJ1-2 | TRBV29-1 | many | - | TGCAGCGCGGGACGAGGTGGGGAATATGGCTACACCTTC | CSAGRGGEYGYTF
TRBJ2-1 | TRBV7-9 | few | TRBD1 | TGTGCCAGCACCACTACGAATCCGACAGGGACGGGAAATGAGCAGTTCTTC | CASTTTNPTGTGNEQFF
TRBJ2-3 | TRBV6-2/TRBV6-3 | - | TRBD2 | TGTGCCAGCAGCTTCCCCCGAGCGGGGGTAGATACGCAGTATTTT | CASSFPRAGVDTQYF
TRBJ2-6 | TRBV11-1 | many | - | TGTGCCAGCAGCCGAGAAGCCGGGGCCAACGTCCTGACTTTC | CASSREAGANVLTF
TRBJ2-2 | TRBV6-1 | - | - | TGTGCCAGCAGCTCTGCGGGGGACATGAACACCGGGGAGCTGTTTTTT | CASSSAGDMNTGELFF
TRBJ1-2 | TRBV20-1 | many | - | TGCAGTGCTAGAGGTATAGGGAGCTATGGCTACACCTTC | CSARGIGSYGYTF
TRBJ1-4 | TRBV5-1 | - | - | TGCGCCAGCAGCCAAAGGACCCTGGGACGCAGACATAATGAAAAACTGTTTTTT | CASSQRTLGRRHNEKLFF